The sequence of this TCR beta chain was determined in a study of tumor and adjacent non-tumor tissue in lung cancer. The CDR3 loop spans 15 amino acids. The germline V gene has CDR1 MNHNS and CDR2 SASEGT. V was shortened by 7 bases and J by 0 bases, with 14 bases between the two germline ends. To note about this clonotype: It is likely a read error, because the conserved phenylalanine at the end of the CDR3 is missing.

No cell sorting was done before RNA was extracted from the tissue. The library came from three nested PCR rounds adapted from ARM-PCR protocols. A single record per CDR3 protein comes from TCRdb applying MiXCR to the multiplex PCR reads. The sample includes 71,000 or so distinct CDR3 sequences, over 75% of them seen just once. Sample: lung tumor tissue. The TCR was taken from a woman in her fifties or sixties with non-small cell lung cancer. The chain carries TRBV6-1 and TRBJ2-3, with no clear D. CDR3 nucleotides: TGTGCCAGCACTGAGTCTACTCCTAGCACAGATACGCAGTATTTG. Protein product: CASTESTPSTDTQYL.